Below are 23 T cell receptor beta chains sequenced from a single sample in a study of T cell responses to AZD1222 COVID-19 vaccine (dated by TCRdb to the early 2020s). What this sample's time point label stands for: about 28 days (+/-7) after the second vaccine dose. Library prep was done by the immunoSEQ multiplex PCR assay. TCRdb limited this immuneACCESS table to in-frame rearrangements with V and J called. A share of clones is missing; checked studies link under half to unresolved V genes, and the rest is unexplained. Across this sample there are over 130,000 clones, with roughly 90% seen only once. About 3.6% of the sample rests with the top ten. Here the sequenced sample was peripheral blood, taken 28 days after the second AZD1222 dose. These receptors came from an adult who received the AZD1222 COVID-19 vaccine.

CDR3 nucleotide sequence: TGTGCCAGTAGCATTAAAAAGAGCTCCTACAATGAGCAGTTCTTC. This gives the protein CASSIKKSSYNEQFF. The genes are TRBV19 and TRBJ2-1, with D hard to call. Trimming cost V 6 bases and J 0 bases, with 12 bases left between them. This CDR3 comprises 15 residues. Germline V gene sequence: CDR1 LNHDA, CDR2 SQIVND (reference sequence).

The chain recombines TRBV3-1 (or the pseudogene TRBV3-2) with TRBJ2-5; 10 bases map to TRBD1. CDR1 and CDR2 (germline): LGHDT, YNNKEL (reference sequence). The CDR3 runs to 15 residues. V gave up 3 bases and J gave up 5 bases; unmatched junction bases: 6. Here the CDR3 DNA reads TGTGCCAGCAGCCAGACAGGGGGCGCGGGGGAGACCCAGTACTTC. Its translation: CASSQTGGAGETQYF.

CDR3 region: CASSRRDRELYGYTF. In DNA, the CDR3 is TGTGCCAGTAGCCGACGGGACAGGGAATTATATGGCTACACCTTC. The chain recombines TRBV19 with TRBJ1-2, with 9 bases identical to TRBD1. This CDR3 is built from 15 residues. From germline, CDR1 is LNHDA and CDR2 SQIVND (reference sequence). V gave up 6 bases and J gave up 5 bases; unmatched junction bases: 10.

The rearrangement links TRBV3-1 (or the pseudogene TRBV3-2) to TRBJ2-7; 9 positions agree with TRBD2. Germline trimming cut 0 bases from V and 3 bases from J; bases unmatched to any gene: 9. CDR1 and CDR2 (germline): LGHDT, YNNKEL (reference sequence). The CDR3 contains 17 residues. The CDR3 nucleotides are TGTGCCAGCAGCCAAGATCTTAGCGGGAGTAGGGGCTACGAGCAGTACTTC. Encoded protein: CASSQDLSGSRGYEQYF.

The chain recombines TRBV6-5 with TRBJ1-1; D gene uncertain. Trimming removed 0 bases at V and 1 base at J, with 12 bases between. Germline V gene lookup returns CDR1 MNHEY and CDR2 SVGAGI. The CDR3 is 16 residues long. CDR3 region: CASSYSLSFANTEAFF. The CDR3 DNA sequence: TGTGCCAGCAGTTACTCGCTTTCTTTTGCGAACACTGAAGCTTTCTTT.

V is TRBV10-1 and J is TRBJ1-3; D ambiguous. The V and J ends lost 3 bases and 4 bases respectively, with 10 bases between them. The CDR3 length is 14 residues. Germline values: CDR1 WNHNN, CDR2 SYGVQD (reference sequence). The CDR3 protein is CASSDGLKGNTIYF. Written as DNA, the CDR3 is TGCGCCAGCAGTGATGGACTAAAAGGAAACACCATATATTTT.

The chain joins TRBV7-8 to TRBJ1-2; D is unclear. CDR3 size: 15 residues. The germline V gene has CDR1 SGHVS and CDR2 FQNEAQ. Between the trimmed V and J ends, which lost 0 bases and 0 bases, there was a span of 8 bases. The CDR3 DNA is TGTGCCAGCAGCTTAGCGCCCGCACCTAACTATGGCTACACCTTC. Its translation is CASSLAPAPNYGYTF.

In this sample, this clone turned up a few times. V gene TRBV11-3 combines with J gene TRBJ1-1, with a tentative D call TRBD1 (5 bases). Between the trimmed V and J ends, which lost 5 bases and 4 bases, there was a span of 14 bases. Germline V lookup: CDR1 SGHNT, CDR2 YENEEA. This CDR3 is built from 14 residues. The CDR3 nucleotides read TGTGCCAGCAGCCCGACCTCCGGGGGCACTGAAGCTTTCTTT. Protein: CASSPTSGGTEAFF.

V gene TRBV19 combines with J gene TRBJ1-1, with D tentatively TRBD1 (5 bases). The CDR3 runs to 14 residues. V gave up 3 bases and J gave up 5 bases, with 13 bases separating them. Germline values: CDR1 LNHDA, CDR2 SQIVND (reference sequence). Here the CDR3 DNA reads TGTGCCAGTAGTATCGTCGGAAGGGGAACTGAAGCTTTCTTT. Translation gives CASSIVGRGTEAFF.

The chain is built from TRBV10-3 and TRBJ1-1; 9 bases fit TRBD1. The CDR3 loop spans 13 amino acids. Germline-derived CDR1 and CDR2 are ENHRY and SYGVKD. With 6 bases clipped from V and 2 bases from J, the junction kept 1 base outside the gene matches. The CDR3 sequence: CAIRQGANTEAFF. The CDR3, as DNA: TGTGCCATCAGACAGGGGGCTAACACTGAAGCTTTCTTT.

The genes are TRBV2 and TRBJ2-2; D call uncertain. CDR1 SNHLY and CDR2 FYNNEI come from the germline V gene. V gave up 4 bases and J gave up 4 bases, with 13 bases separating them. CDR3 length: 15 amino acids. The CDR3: CASSGSVLSTGELFF. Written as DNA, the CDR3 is TGTGCCAGCAGTGGGTCAGTCCTTAGCACCGGGGAGCTGTTTTTT.

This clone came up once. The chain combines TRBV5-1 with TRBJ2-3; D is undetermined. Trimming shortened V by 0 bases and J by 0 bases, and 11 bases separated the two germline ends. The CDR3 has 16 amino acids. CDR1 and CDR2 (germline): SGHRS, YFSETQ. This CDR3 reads CASSLGETLSTDTQYF. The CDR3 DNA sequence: TGCGCCAGCAGCTTGGGTGAAACCTTGAGCACAGATACGCAGTATTTT.

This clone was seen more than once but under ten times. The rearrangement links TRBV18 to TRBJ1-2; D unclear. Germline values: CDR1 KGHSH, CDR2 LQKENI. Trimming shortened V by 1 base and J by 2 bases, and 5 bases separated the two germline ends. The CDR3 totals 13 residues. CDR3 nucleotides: TGTGCCAGCTCACCACTGGAGAACTATGGCTACACCTTC. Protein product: CASSPLENYGYTF.

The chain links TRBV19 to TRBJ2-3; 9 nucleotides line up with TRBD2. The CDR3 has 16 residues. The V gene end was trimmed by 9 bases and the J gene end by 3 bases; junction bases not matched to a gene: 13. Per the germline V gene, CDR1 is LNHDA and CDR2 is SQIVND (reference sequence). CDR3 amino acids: CASRQILAGQTDTQYF. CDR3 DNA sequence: TGTGCCAGCCGGCAAATCCTAGCGGGGCAAACAGATACGCAGTATTTT.

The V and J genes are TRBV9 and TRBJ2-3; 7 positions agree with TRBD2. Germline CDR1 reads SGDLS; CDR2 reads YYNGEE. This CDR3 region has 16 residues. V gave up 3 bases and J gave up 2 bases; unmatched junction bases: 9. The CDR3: CASSARGAGLTDTQYF. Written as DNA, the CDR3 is TGTGCCAGCAGCGCCCGGGGAGCGGGGCTCACAGATACGCAGTATTTT. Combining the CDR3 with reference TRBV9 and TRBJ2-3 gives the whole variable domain DSGVTQTPKHLITATGQRVTLRCSPRSGDLSVYWYQQSLDQGLQFLIQYYNGEERAKGNILERFSAQQFPDLHSELNLSSLELGDSALYFCASSARGAGLTDTQYFGPGTRLTVL.

The CDR3 sequence is CASSVAVGGMTSGSVYNEQFF. As DNA, the CDR3 is TGTGCCAGCAGCGTAGCTGTAGGAGGTATGACTAGCGGGAGTGTCTACAATGAGCAGTTCTTC. The chain links TRBV9 to TRBJ2-1, with 12 positions matching TRBD2. This CDR3 contains 21 residues. V shed 0 bases and J 3 bases; nucleotides not matched to a gene: 16. From germline, CDR1 is SGDLS and CDR2 YYNGEE.

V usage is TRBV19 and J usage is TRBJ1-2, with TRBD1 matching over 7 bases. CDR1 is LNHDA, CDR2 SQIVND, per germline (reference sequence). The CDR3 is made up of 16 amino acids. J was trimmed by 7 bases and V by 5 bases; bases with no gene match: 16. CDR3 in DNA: TGTGCCAGTAGTCCCCGAACAGGGGAAAGAAGAAGTGGCTACACCTTC. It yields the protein CASSPRTGERRSGYTF.

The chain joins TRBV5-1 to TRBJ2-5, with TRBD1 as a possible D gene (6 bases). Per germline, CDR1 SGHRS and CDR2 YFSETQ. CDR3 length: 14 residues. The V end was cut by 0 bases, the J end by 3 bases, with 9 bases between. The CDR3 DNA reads TGCGCCAGCAGCTTGGGGACAGCGAAAGAGACCCAGTACTTC. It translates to CASSLGTAKETQYF.

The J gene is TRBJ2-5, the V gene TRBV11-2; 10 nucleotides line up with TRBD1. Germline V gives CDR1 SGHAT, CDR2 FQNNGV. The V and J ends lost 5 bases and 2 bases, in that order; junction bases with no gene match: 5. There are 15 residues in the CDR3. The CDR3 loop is CASSPGTGVQETQYF. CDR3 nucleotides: TGTGCCAGCAGCCCCGGGACAGGGGTTCAAGAGACCCAGTACTTC.

Written as DNA, the CDR3 is TGTGCCAGCAGTTTTTGGGGATTCGAGACCCAGTACTTC. Translated: CASSFWGFETQYF. The genes are TRBV12-3 or TRBV12-4 and TRBJ2-5, with no clear D. CDR3 length: 13 residues. V was shortened by 3 bases and J by 5 bases, with 10 bases between the two germline ends.

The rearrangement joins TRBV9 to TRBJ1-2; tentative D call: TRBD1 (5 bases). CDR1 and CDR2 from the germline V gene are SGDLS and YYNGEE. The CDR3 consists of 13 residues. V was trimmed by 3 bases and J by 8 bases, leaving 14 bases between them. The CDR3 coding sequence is TGTGCCAGCAGCGCCCTACAGGTCACGGGCTACACCTTC. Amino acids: CASSALQVTGYTF.

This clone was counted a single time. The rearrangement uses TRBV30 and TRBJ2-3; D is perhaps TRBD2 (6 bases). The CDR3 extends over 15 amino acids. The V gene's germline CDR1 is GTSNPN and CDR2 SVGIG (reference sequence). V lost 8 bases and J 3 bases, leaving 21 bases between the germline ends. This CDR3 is CAGDAREPGTDTQYF. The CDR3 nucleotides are TGTGCCGGGGACGCCCGGGAGCCGGGGACAGATACGCAGTATTTT. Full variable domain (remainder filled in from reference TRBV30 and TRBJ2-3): SQTIHQWPATLVQPVGSPLSLECTVEGTSNPNLYWYRQAAGRGLQLLFYSVGIGQISSEVPQNLSASRPQDRQFILSSKKLLLSDSGFYLCAGDAREPGTDTQYFGPGTRLTVL.

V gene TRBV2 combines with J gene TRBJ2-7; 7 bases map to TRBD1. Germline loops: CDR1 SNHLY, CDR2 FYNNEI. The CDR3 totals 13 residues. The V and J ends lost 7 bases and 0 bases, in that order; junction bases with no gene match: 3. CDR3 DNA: TGTGCCAGCAACAGACAGGGCTCCTACGAGCAGTACTTC. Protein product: CASNRQGSYEQYF. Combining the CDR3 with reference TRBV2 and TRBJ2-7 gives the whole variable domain EPEVTQTPSHQVTQMGQEVILRCVPISNHLYFYWYRQILGQKVEFLVSFYNNEISEKSEIFDDQFSVERPDGSNFTLKIRSTKLEDSAMYFCASNRQGSYEQYFGPGTRLTVT.